These 20 T cell receptor beta chains came from one sample sequenced in a study of CD8 T cells in ankylosing spondylitis. TCRdb re-analysed the 5' RACE reads in MiXCR, keeping a single row per CDR3 protein. The sample holds hundreds of thousands of distinct CDR3 sequences, roughly a third seen once. Material for sequencing was blood, either unsorted or a sorted T cell fraction (not recorded which). The receptor set was obtained from a male donor with ankylosing spondylitis or in good health (not recorded which).

This clonotype showed up just a few times. The J gene is TRBJ1-1, the V gene TRBV5-1; D ambiguous. Trimming stripped 0 bases from V and 8 bases from J, with 14 bases between. The CDR3 covers 14 residues. In germline, CDR1 is SGHRS, CDR2 YFSETQ. This CDR3 is CASSLANGGGEAFF. The CDR3 DNA sequence: TGCGCCAGCAGCTTGGCAAATGGAGGCGGGGAAGCTTTCTTT.

The chain has TRBV20-1 and TRBJ2-1, with 7 bases fitting TRBD1. After removal of 6 bases from V and 6 bases from J, the junction contained 14 bases not matched to a gene. This CDR3 is 15 amino acids long. Germline V gives CDR1 DFQATT, CDR2 SNEGSKA (reference sequence). The CDR3 sequence is CSAHAGTVTGNEQFF. The CDR3 DNA reads TGCAGTGCCCACGCCGGGACAGTGACGGGCAATGAGCAGTTCTTC.

As DNA, the CDR3 is TGCGCCAGCAGCTTGCTGACAGGGGCCCCCTATAATTCACCCCTCCACTTT. This translates into CASSLLTGAPYNSPLHF. This chain joins TRBV5-1 and TRBJ1-6; 8 positions match TRBD1. CDR3 length equals 17 residues. CDR1 and CDR2 (germline): SGHRS, YFSETQ. V was clipped by 1 base and J by 2 bases; unmatched bases: 5.

V is TRBV6-1 and J is TRBJ2-7; 13 nucleotides agree with TRBD2. V gave up 9 bases and J gave up 4 bases; unmatched junction bases: 18. The CDR3 consists of 18 residues. CDR1 is MNHNS, CDR2 SASEGT, per germline. CDR3 protein: CARKTSGGFMGGRYEQYF. Written as DNA, the CDR3 is TGTGCCAGAAAGACTAGCGGGGGGTTTATGGGCGGTCGTTACGAGCAGTACTTC.

The chain is built from TRBV6-1 and TRBJ1-5, with D unresolved. The V end was cut by 1 base, the J end by 6 bases, with 10 bases between. From germline, CDR1 is MNHNS and CDR2 SASEGT. CDR3 size: 14 residues. CDR3 loop: CASSEGVVGQPQHF. The CDR3 nucleotides are TGTGCCAGCAGTGAAGGGGTGGTTGGTCAGCCCCAGCATTTT.

V gene TRBV24-1 combines with J gene TRBJ2-5; D not certain. V was trimmed by 2 bases and J by 6 bases, leaving 9 bases between them. CDR1 is KGHDR and CDR2 is SFDVKD in the germline V gene. The CDR3 sequence is 13 residues long. In DNA, the CDR3 is TGTGCCACCAGTGATTACGGCAGTCAGACCCAGTACTTC. As protein: CATSDYGSQTQYF.

The V call is TRBV3-1, the J call TRBJ2-5; 10 bases align to TRBD1. The germline gives CDR1 LGHDT, CDR2 YNNKEL (reference sequence). The trim removed 7 bases at V and 4 bases at J, leaving 3 bases unmatched. The CDR3 consists of 13 residues. The CDR3 DNA is TGTGCCAGCATGGGACAGGGGCGAGAGACCCAGTACTTC. As protein: CASMGQGRETQYF.

The genes are TRBV6-1 and TRBJ2-7; D unresolved. Germline CDR1 reads MNHNS; CDR2 reads SASEGT. The CDR3 is 14 amino acids. V was pared by 6 bases and J by 4 bases, with 16 bases between. CDR3 protein: CASSPPRRVYEQYF. The DNA for the CDR3 is TGTGCCAGCAGCCCCCCCCGCCGCGTTTACGAGCAGTACTTC.

The chain has TRBV7-2 and TRBJ1-3, with 7 positions matching TRBD1. CDR3 length: 14 amino acids. The germline gives CDR1 SGHTA, CDR2 FQGNSA. V gave up 5 bases and J gave up 7 bases; unmatched junction bases: 8. The CDR3 spells CASSQGQVANTIYF. DNA of the CDR3: TGTGCCAGCAGCCAAGGACAGGTCGCCAACACCATATATTTT.

This clonotype came up a few times. The V gene is TRBV5-1, the J gene TRBJ1-6, with 7 bases matching TRBD1. The germline V gene has CDR1 SGHRS and CDR2 YFSETQ. CDR3 size: 15 residues. With V trimmed by 2 bases and J by 7 bases, 6 bases remained unmatched. CDR3 nucleotides: TGCGCCAGCAGCTTCGCGACAGGGCCCAATTCACCCCTCCACTTT. Protein product: CASSFATGPNSPLHF. The whole variable domain, remainder taken from reference TRBV5-1 and TRBJ1-6, is KAGVTQTPRYLIKTRGQQVTLSCSPISGHRSVSWYQQTPGQGLQFLFEYFSETQRNKGNFPGRFSGRQFSNSRSEMNVSTLELGDSALYLCASSFATGPNSPLHFGNGTRLTVT.

The table lists this clonotype with many counts. J is TRBJ2-3 and V is TRBV6-5; D gene unclear. Germline loops: CDR1 MNHEY, CDR2 SVGAGI. The V end lost 4 bases, the J end lost 6 bases, and 5 bases lay between the germline ends. This CDR3 spans 11 amino acids. CDR3 sequence reads: CASSWSDTQYF. The CDR3 DNA sequence: TGTGCCAGCAGTTGGTCCGATACGCAGTATTTT.

This chain links TRBV6-5 with TRBJ2-1, with D possibly called TRBD1 or TRBD2 (6 bases each). Germline V CDR1 and CDR2: MNHEY, SVGAGI. V shed 3 bases and J shed 6 bases, with 15 bases lying between them. The CDR3 is 15 amino acids. The CDR3 nucleotides are TGTGCCAGCAGTTATCCGGGGGCGGGGACCAATGAGCAGTTCTTC. This encodes CASSYPGAGTNEQFF.

This clonotype was seen a handful of times. The J gene is TRBJ2-7, the V gene TRBV20-1, with TRBD2 matching over 13 bases. The length of the CDR3 is 17 residues. Germline V gene sequence: CDR1 DFQATT, CDR2 SNEGSKA (reference sequence). Trimming cost V 3 bases and J 3 bases; bases outside gene matches: 11. The CDR3 is CSASGGLAGHRYYEQYF. Here the CDR3 DNA reads TGCAGTGCTAGTGGGGGACTAGCGGGGCACCGATACTACGAGCAGTACTTC.

This clonotype has only a few counts. The rearrangement uses TRBV20-1 and TRBJ1-2; D remains unclear. This CDR3 is built from 11 residues. Germline V CDR1 and CDR2: DFQATT, SNEGSKA (reference sequence). V was clipped by 1 base and J by 5 bases, with 5 bases between them. This chain's CDR3 is CSARVWYGYTF. The CDR3 DNA follows: TGCAGTGCTAGAGTTTGGTATGGCTACACCTTC.

The rearrangement links TRBV5-5 to TRBJ1-1; D unclear. Germline CDR1 SGHKS, CDR2 YYEKEE (reference sequence). CDR3 size: 14 residues. V was shortened by 4 bases and J by 4 bases, with 14 bases between the two germline ends. The CDR3 sequence is CASSTSVGPTEAFF. The DNA of the CDR3 is TGTGCCAGCAGCACCTCAGTGGGTCCCACTGAAGCTTTCTTT.

This clonotype was detected a few times. The chain uses TRBV29-1 and TRBJ2-7, with D possibly being TRBD1 (6 bases). The CDR3 contains 13 residues. Trimming removed 7 bases at V and 2 bases at J, with 15 bases between. Germline assignment: CDR1 SQVTM and CDR2 ANQGSEA. This CDR3 reads CSGTGTSTYEQYF. CDR3 coding DNA: TGCAGCGGCACCGGGACATCGACCTACGAGCAGTACTTC.

V gene TRBV18 combines with J gene TRBJ2-1; D not resolved. This CDR3 has 13 residues. Between the trimmed V and J ends, which lost 3 bases and 5 bases, there was a span of 8 bases. Germline V CDR1 and CDR2: KGHSH, LQKENI. DNA of the CDR3: TGTGCCAGCTCACCGTCCCGGGACAATGAGCAGTTCTTC. Residues: CASSPSRDNEQFF.

The chain has TRBV7-7 and TRBJ2-5; D perhaps matches TRBD2 (6 bases). The germline V gene has CDR1 SSHAT and CDR2 FNYEAQ (reference sequence). Deletions cut 3 bases from V and 5 bases from J, with 13 bases between. The CDR3 spans 14 residues. The CDR3: CASSFQAGLETQYF. The CDR3 DNA reads as TGTGCCAGCAGCTTCCAGGCGGGATTGGAGACCCAGTACTTC.

Only a few counts were recorded for this clonotype. CDR3 nucleotides: TGCAGTGCTCCAACGGCGGGGGGCAATGAGCAGTTCTTC. Protein product: CSAPTAGGNEQFF. The V gene is TRBV20-1, the J gene TRBJ2-1; 8 bases are a match to TRBD2. Unmatched junction bases numbered 6, after V lost 5 bases and J lost 6 bases. The CDR3 extends over 13 amino acids. Germline loops: CDR1 DFQATT, CDR2 SNEGSKA (reference sequence).

This clonotype has more than one count but fewer than ten. The chain carries TRBV11-2 and TRBJ2-3; 7 nucleotides match TRBD2. The CDR3 covers 16 residues. Germline CDR1 SGHAT, CDR2 FQNNGV. Trimming took 3 bases from V and 3 from J; bases not matched to a gene: 9. The chain's CDR3 is CASSFDGLGKTDTQYF. The CDR3 DNA sequence: TGTGCCAGCAGCTTTGACGGACTAGGAAAGACAGATACGCAGTATTTT. Variable domain in full (rest from reference TRBV11-2 and TRBJ2-3): EAGVAQSPRYKIIEKRQSVAFWCNPISGHATLYWYQQILGQGPKLLIQFQNNGVVDDSQLPKDRFSAERLKGVDSTLKIQPAKLEDSAVYLCASSFDGLGKTDTQYFGPGTRLTVL.